These T cell receptor beta chains were read from a single sample in a study of CD8+ T cells in alopecia areata. The method was immunoSEQ multiplex PCR; TCRdb's version includes in-frame clones alone and lacks a portion of them. The sample shows about 200,000 clones, roughly three fifths of them seen only once. This material consisted of CD4+ T cells sorted from blood, taken at week 4, from a patient treated with tofacitinib. All receptors come from a human donor with alopecia areata. The CDR3 runs from the conserved cysteine through the conserved F or W. Fields, in order: J gene, D gene, V gene, clone size, CDR3 DNA, CDR3 protein. D genes are given only for firm matches. Where a row states a size, it is once, few, many or the class of an expanded clone; other rows omit it.

TRBJ2-3,.,TRBV7-2,.,TGTGCCAGCAGCCAACAGATATCGACAGATACGCAGTATTTT,CASSQQISTDTQYF
TRBJ2-7,.,TRBV4-1,.,TGCGCCAGCAGGGGGGTGGGAGACAGGAGAAGCTACGAGCAGTACTTC,CASRGVGDRRSYEQYF
TRBJ1-1,TRBD1,TRBV15,few,TGTGCCACCAGGGTGGACAGGGGCGGCACTGAAGCTTTCTTT,CATRVDRGGTEAFF
TRBJ1-1,.,TRBV29-1,.,TGCAGCGCTCAACCGACGGGGATGAACACTGAAGCTTTCTTT,CSAQPTGMNTEAFF
TRBJ2-7,.,TRBV1,.,TGCACCAGCAGCCTAGTACGAAGACAGGCGCTCTACGAGGGAGACTTC,CTSSLVRRQALYEGDF
TRBJ2-1,TRBD2,TRBV7-2,.,TGTGCCAGCAGCTTAGTAGCTAGCGGGGGGATATACAATGAGCAGTTCTTC,CASSLVASGGIYNEQFF
TRBJ2-1,TRBD2,TRBV25-1,.,TGTGCCAGCAGTGAATCGCCGGGGGGGTCCGCCTACAATGAGCAGTTCTTC,CASSESPGGSAYNEQFF
TRBJ2-7,.,TRBV30,few,TGTGCCTGGAGCGCACGAGGGGCCAGGTACGAGCAGTACTTC,CAWSARGARYEQYF
TRBJ2-1,TRBD1,TRBV29-1,.,TGCAGCGTTGTCCCGGGACAGGGTTCAGGGTACAATGAGCAGTTCTTC,CSVVPGQGSGYNEQFF
TRBJ2-7,TRBD2,TRBV27,.,TGTGCCAGCAGTTCCTCAGGACTAGCGGGGGCCACCAACTCCTACGAGCAGTACTTC,CASSSSGLAGATNSYEQYF
TRBJ1-2,.,TRBV5-1,.,TGCGCCAGCAGCTTGAACCCTGCCGGGAACTATGGCTACACCTTC,CASSLNPAGNYGYTF
TRBJ1-2,TRBD1,TRBV6-6,.,TGTGCCAGCAGTCATGGGACAGGGGTACACTATGGCTACACCTTC,CASSHGTGVHYGYTF
TRBJ2-7,.,TRBV28,few,TGTGCCAGCAGTTTCGGGCTAGCGAATTCCTACGAGCAGTACTTC,CASSFGLANSYEQYF
TRBJ2-7,TRBD1,TRBV6-1,.,TGTGCCAGCAACAGGGGTTTTAACGAGCAGTACTTC,CASNRGFNEQYF
TRBJ2-1,.,TRBV7-3,few,TGTGCCAGCAGCCCATGGGACTCTCCGTACAATGAGCAGTTCTTC,CASSPWDSPYNEQFF
TRBJ1-2,.,TRBV30,.,TGTGCCTGGAGTGGTGGACTAGACTATGGCTACACCTTC,CAWSGGLDYGYTF
TRBJ2-7,.,TRBV7-9,few,TGTGCCAGCAGCTTTGGGTCCAGCTCCTACGAGCAGTACTTC,CASSFGSSSYEQYF
TRBJ1-1,.,TRBV5-1,.,TGCGCCAGCAGCTTGGGCAGTTACCCGCCTATCGCTGAAGCTTTCTTT,CASSLGSYPPIAEAFF
TRBJ2-1,.,TRBV20-1,once,TGCAGTGCTAGAAGGTTCGATGAGCAGTTCTTC,CSARRFDEQFF
TRBJ1-4,TRBD1,TRBV4-2,few,TGTGCCAGCAGCCACGGACAGGGCACGGAGGAACTGTTTTTT,CASSHGQGTEELFF
TRBJ1-4,.,TRBV27,.,TGTGCCAGCAGTTTACTCGGAGATAATGAAAAACTGTTTTTT,CASSLLGDNEKLFF
TRBJ2-5,.,TRBV7-9,.,TGTGCCAGCAGTTCCACAGGGAGATGGGAGACCCAGTACTTC,CASSSTGRWETQYF
TRBJ2-7,.,TRBV29-1,few,TGCAGCGTTGACGAGCAGTACTTC,CSVDEQYF
TRBJ1-5,.,TRBV10-2,.,TGCGCCAGCAGTGAGTCTGGACTCAATCAGCCCCAGCATTTT,CASSESGLNQPQHF
TRBJ1-1,.,TRBV29-1,few,TGCAGCGTTGTTCCGTCGGGGGGGCACACTGAAGCTTTCTTT,CSVVPSGGHTEAFF
TRBJ1-6,.,TRBV4-2,.,TGTGCCAGCAGCCAAGATCAGGCCTCCGGGTCACCCCTCCACTTT,CASSQDQASGSPLHF
TRBJ1-4,TRBD1,TRBV30,.,TGTGCCTGGAGCCGTGCAGGGGGCACTAATGAAAAACTGTTTTTT,CAWSRAGGTNEKLFF
TRBJ1-2,TRBD1,TRBV27,once,TGTGCCAGCAGTCTACCGGGACAGGACCGGGTTGGCCCCTTC,CASSLPGQDRVGPF
TRBJ2-2,TRBD1,TRBV7-9,few,TGTGCCAGCAGCACACGGACAGGGGCCGGGGAGCTGTTTTTT,CASSTRTGAGELFF
TRBJ2-3,.,TRBV6-5,.,TGTGCCAGCAGTTATTTGGATACGCAGTATTTT,CASSYLDTQYF
TRBJ1-1,.,TRBV29-1,.,TGCAGCGTTTCAGCAGGGACCTCGGGGACTGAAGCTTTCTTT,CSVSAGTSGTEAFF
TRBJ1-2,.,TRBV5-1,.,TGCGCCAGCAGCGGTGGCGGGACGGCCAACTATGGCTACACCTTC,CASSGGGTANYGYTF
TRBJ2-1,.,TRBV7-7,.,TGTGCTAGCAGCTTGGGTCCTGCCCCCTACAATGAGCAGTTCTTC,CASSLGPAPYNEQFF
TRBJ1-2,.,TRBV10-3,few,TGTGCCATCAGCGAAGAAGGACTGGGGAGGGATGGCTACACCTTC,CAISEEGLGRDGYTF
TRBJ2-4,.,TRBV25-1,.,TGTGCCAGCAGTGAAATGGGAGCCAAAAACATTCAGTACTTC,CASSEMGAKNIQYF
TRBJ1-2,.,TRBV4-1,.,TGCGCCAGCAGCCCCCTAATACCGACAGCCTCCTCTACCTATGGCTACACCTTC,CASSPLIPTASSTYGYTF
TRBJ2-1,.,TRBV9,.,TGTGCCAGCAGCGTAGGTTGGGGCGAGCAGTTCTTC,CASSVGWGEQFF
TRBJ2-7,.,TRBV6-6,once,TGTGCCAGCAGATCTAGCCGCAGCTCCTACGAGCAGTACTTC,CASRSSRSSYEQYF
TRBJ2-5,TRBD2,TRBV7-2,few,TGTGCCAGCAGCATGGGCCCAGGGCGGGGGGAGACCCAGTACTTC,CASSMGPGRGETQYF
TRBJ1-3,.,TRBV13,.,TGTGCCAGCAGCTCGCTGGCCCGCGGGCAGAGGGACCGTGGAAACACCATATATTTT,CASSSLARGQRDRGNTIYF
TRBJ2-6,TRBD2,TRBV4-1,.,TGCGCCAGCAGCCAACTCCGGGGGGGCCCTGGGGCCAACGTCCTGACTTTC,CASSQLRGGPGANVLTF
TRBJ1-2,.,TRBV29-1,.,TGCAGCGTTGAAGAAAGGATTTTCGCTAACTATGGCTACACCTTC,CSVEERIFANYGYTF
TRBJ1-4,.,TRBV4-2,once,TGTGCCAGCAGCCAATCCGCGCGGGGAGGGGGAAAACTGTTTTTT,CASSQSARGGGKLFF
TRBJ2-2,TRBD1,TRBV6-5,.,TGTGCCAGCAGTTACGGGACAGGGATACCCGGGGAGCTGTTTTTT,CASSYGTGIPGELFF
TRBJ2-3,.,TRBV9,.,TGTGCCAGCAGCGTCCTCGTGGCAGATACGCAGTATTTT,CASSVLVADTQYF
TRBJ1-1,TRBD1,TRBV10-3,.,TGTGCCATCAAGGGGACAGAACGAAACACTGAAGCTTTCTTT,CAIKGTERNTEAFF
TRBJ1-1,.,TRBV7-2,few,TGTGCCAGCAGCCCACAACCAGGGGAGAACACTGAAGCTTTCTTT,CASSPQPGENTEAFF
TRBJ1-2,.,TRBV14,.,TGTGCCAGCAGCCAAGATACCCGGGGGCGGAATGGCTACACCTTC,CASSQDTRGRNGYTF
TRBJ2-5,.,TRBV5-1,few,TGCGCCAGCAGCTTGGAAGGCCAAGAGACCCAGTACTTC,CASSLEGQETQYF
TRBJ2-1,.,TRBV7-2,.,TGTGCCAGCAGTTCCCCCTTGGGCCTCTCCTACAATGAGCAGTTCTTC,CASSSPLGLSYNEQFF
TRBJ1-5,.,TRBV29-1,.,TGCAGCGTCCGCTCGGACACCGGGGTAGGTCAGCCCCAGCATTTT,CSVRSDTGVGQPQHF
TRBJ2-2,.,TRBV30,.,TGTGCCTGGAAGGCGGGGATGTACACCGGGGAGCTGTTTTTT,CAWKAGMYTGELFF
TRBJ1-5,TRBD1,TRBV15,.,TGTGCCACCGGAGGGACAGGGACCCTTAGCAATCAGCCCCAGCATTTT,CATGGTGTLSNQPQHF
TRBJ2-5,.,TRBV29-1,.,TGCAGTACCTGGACCAGCAGGATTGGGAAAGGCGAGACCCAGTACTTC,CSTWTSRIGKGETQYF
TRBJ1-1,.,TRBV7-8,.,TGTGCCACTCGGTTCATAATGAACACTGAAGCTTTCTTT,CATRFIMNTEAFF